This TCR beta chain was captured by sequencing in a study of blood T cell repertoires in COVID-19. Study background: The samples span acute and convalescent COVID-19 from the United States, Italy and Spain. The cDNA or gDNA used as material had been derived from T cells, B-cell-depleted T cells, or PBMCs.

V was clipped by 7 bases and J by 2 bases; unmatched bases: 7. This CDR3 is built from 14 residues. Germline V lookup: CDR1 LNHDA, CDR2 SQIVND (reference sequence). Original processing methods: By means of reference gene primer amplification, nucleated cell counts were estimated. Clones were sequenced by immunoSEQ multiplex PCR, and TCRdb holds only the in-frame ones, with some missing. V, J and clone size are those of that table, while D and trimming were read from the DNA. Counted here are 26,000 or so clones, about 83% occurring once; the ten biggest clones make up about a sixth. The sequence was obtained from a human donor in a cohort sampled during active COVID-19. The sequenced material came from peripheral blood. The chain combines TRBV19 with TRBJ1-2; 7 nucleotides match TRBD1. CDR3 nucleotide sequence: TGTGCCAGTACCACGCCGGGACAGAACTATGGCTACACCTTC. It specifies CASTTPGQNYGYTF.